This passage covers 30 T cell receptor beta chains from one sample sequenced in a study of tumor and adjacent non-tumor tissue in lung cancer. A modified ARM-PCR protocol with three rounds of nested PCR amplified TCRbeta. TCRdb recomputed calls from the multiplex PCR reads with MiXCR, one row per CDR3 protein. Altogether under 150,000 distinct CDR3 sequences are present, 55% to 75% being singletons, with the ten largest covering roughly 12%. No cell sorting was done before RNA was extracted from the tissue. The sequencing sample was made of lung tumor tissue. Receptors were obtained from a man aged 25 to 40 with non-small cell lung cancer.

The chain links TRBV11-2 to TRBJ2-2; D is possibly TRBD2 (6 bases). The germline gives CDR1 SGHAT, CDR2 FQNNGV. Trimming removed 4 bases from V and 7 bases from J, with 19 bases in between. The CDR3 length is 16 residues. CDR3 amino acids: CASSSLGRLDIGELFF. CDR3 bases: TGTGCCAGCAGCTCCCTGGGCAGACTAGACATCGGGGAGCTGTTTTTT.

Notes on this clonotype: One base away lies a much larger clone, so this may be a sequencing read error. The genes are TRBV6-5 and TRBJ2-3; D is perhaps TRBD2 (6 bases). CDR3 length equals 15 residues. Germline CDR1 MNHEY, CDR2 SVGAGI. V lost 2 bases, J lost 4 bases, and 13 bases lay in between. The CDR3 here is CASSYNGTPPDTQYF. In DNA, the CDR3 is TGTGCCAGCAGTTACAACGGGACTCCACCAGATACGCAGTATTTT.

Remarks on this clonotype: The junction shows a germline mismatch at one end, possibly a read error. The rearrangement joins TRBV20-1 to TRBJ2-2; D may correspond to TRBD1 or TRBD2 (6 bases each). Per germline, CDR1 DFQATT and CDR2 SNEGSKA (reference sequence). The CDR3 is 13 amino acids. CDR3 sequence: CSVSPGGTVELFF. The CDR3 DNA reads TGCAGTGTTAGTCCCGGGGGCACCGTGGAGCTGTTTTTT.

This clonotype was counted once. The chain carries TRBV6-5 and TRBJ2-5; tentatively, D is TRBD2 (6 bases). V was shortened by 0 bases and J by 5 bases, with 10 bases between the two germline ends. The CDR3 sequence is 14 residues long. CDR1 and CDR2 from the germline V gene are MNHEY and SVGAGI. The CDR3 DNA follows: TGTGCCAGCAGTTACTCCCCGGGGACTGAGACCCAGTACTTC. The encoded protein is CASSYSPGTETQYF.

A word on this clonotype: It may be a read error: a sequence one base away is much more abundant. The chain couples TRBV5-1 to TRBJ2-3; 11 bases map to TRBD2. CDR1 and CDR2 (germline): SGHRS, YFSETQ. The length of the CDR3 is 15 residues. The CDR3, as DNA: TGCGCCAGCAGACTGACTAGCGGGAATGCAGATACGCAGAATTTT. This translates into CASRLTSGNADTQNF.

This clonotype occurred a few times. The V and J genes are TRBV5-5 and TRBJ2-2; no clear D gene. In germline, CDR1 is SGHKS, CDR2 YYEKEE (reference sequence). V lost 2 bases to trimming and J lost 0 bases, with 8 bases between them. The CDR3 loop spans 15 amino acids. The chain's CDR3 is CASSFNRPNTGELFF. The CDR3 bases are TGTGCCAGCAGCTTTAACAGACCGAACACCGGGGAGCTGTTTTTT.

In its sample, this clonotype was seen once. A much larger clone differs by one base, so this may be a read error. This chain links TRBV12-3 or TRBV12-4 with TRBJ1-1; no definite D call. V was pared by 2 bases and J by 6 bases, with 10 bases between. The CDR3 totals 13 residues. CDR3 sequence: CASSLTDKAEAFF. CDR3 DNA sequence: TGTGCCAGCAGTTTAACCGACAAGGCTGAAGCTTTCTTT.

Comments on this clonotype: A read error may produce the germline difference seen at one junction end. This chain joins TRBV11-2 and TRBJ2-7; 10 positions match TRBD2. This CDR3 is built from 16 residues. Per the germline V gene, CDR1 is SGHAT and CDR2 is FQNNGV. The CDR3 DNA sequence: TGTGCCAGCAGGTTAGTGAACCTAGCGGGAGTCTATGAGCAGTACTTC. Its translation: CASRLVNLAGVYEQYF.

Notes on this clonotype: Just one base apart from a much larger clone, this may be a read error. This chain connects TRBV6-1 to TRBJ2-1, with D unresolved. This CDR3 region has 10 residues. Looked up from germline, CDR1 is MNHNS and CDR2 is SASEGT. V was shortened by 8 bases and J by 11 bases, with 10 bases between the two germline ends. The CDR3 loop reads CASRGIKQFF. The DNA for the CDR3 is TGTGCCAGCCGTGGAATTAAGCAGTTCTTC.

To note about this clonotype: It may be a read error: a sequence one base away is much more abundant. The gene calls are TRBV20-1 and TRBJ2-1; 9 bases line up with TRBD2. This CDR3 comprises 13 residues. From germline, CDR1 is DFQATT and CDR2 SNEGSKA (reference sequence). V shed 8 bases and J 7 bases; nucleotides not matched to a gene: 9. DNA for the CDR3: TGCAGTCCTATAAGCGGGAGGAGAAATGAGCAGTTCTTC. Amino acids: CSPISGRRNEQFF.

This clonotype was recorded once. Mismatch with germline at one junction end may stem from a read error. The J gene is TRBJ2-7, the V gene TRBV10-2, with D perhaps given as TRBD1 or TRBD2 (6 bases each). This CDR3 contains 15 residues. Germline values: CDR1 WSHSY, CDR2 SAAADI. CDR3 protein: CASSAGLGARYEQYF. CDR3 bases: TGCGCCAGCAGTGCGGGACTGGGGGCCCGCTACGAACAGTACTTC.

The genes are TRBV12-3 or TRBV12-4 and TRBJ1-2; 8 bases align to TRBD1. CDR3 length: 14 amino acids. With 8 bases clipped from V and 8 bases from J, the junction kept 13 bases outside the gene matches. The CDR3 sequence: CASGRDRGKGGYTF. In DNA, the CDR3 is TGTGCCAGCGGTAGAGACAGGGGAAAAGGCGGCTACACCTTC.

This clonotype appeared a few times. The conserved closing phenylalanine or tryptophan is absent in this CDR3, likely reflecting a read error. This CDR3 reads CSATIGWVDEQFL. The CDR3 DNA sequence: TGCAGTGCGACGATAGGGTGGGTCGATGAACAGTTCCTC. This chain uses TRBV20-1 with TRBJ2-1, with D hard to call. In germline, CDR1 is DFQATT, CDR2 SNEGSKA (reference sequence). The CDR3 totals 13 residues.

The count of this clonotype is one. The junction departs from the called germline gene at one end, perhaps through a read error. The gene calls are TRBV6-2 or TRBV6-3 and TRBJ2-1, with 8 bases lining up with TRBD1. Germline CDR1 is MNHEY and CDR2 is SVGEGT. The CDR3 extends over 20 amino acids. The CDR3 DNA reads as TGTGCTAGCAATTACTCGGCGGGACAGGACTACCTAAGCTCCTACAATGAGGAGTTCTTC. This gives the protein CASNYSAGQDYLSSYNEEFF.

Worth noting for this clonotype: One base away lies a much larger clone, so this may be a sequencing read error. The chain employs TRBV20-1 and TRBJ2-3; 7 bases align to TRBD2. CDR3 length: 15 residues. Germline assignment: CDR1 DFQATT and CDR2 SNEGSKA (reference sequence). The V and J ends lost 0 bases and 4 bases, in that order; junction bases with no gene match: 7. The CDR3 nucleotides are TGCAGTGCTAGAGATGGCGCGGGAGTTTCAGATACGCAGTATTTT. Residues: CSARDGAGVSDTQYF.

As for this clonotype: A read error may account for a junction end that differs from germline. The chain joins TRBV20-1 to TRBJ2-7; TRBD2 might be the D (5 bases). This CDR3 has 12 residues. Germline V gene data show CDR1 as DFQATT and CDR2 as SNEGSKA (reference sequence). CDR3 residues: CSAKTIGYEQYF. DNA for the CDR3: TGCAGTGCCAAGACTATCGGTTACGAGCAATACTTC.

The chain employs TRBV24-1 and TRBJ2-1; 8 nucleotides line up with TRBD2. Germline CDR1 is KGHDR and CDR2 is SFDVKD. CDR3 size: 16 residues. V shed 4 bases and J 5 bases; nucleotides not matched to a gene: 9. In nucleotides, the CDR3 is TGTGCCACCAGTGAAACGGGAGGGACGAAAGACAATGAGCAGTTCTTC. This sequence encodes CATSETGGTKDNEQFF.

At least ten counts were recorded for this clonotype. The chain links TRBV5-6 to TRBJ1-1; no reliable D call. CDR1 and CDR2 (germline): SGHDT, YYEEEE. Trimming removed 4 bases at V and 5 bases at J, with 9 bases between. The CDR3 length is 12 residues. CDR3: CASSLTRTEAFF. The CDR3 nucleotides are TGTGCCAGCAGCCTTACGAGGACTGAAGCTTTCTTT.

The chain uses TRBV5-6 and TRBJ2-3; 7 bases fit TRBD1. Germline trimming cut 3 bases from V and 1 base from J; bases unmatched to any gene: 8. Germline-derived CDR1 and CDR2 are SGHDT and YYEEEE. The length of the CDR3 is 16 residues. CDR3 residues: CASSSHRGAGTDTQYF. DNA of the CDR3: TGTGCCAGCAGCTCCCACAGGGGCGCCGGCACAGATACGCAGTATTTT.

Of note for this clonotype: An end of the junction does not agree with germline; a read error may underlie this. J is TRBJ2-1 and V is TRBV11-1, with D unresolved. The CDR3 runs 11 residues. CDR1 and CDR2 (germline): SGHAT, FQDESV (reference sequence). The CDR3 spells CTSRTDVPLFF. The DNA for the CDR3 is TGTACCAGCAGAACCGACGTACCACTGTTCTTC.

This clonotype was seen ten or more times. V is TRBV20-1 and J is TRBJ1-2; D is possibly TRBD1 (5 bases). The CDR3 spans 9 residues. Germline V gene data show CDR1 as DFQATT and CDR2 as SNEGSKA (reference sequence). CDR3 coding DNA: TGCAGGCCGGGGCGGACCTACACCTTC. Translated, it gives CRPGRTYTF.

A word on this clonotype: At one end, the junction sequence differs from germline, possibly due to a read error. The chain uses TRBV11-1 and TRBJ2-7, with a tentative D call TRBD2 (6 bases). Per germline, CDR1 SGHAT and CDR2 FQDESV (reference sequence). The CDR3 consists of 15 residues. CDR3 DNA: TGTGTCAGCATCATAGAGTCCACCGGGACTCGGGAGCAGTACTTC. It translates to CVSIIESTGTREQYF.

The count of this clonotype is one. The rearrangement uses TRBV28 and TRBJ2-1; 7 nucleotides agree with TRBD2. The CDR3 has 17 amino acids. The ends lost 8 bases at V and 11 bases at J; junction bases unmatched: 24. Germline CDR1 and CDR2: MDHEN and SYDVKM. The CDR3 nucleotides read TGTGCCAGCTGCTATCCTCGGGGGGAGGGATTGCGCGATAAGCAGTTCTTC. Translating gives CASCYPRGEGLRDKQFF.

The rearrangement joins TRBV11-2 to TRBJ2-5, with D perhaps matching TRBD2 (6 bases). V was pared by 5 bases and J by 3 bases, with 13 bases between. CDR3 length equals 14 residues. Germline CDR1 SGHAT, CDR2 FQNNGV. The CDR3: CASSNRREKETQYF. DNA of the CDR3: TGTGCCAGCAGCAATAGGAGGGAGAAAGAGACCCAGTACTTC.

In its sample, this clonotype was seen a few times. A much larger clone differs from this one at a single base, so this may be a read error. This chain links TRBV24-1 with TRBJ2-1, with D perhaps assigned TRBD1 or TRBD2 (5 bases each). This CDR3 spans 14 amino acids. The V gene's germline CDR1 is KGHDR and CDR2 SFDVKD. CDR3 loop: CATSVEGPDNGQFF. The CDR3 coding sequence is TGTGCCACCAGTGTCGAGGGGCCGGACAATGGGCAGTTCTTC.

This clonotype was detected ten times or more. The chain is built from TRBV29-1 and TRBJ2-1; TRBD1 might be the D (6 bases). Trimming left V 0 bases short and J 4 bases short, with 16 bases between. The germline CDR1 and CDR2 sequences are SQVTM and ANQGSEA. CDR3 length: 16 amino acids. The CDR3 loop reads CSVEDQWQGFYNEQFF. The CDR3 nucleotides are TGCAGCGTTGAAGATCAGTGGCAGGGGTTTTACAATGAGCAGTTCTTC.

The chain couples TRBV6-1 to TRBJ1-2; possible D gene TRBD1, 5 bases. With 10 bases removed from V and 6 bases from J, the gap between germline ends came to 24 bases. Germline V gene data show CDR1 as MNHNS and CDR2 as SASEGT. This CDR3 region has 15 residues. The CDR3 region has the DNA TGTGCCATCAGGGTGGGGTGGAGAAGTAGGAATGGCTACACCTTC. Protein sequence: CAIRVGWRSRNGYTF.

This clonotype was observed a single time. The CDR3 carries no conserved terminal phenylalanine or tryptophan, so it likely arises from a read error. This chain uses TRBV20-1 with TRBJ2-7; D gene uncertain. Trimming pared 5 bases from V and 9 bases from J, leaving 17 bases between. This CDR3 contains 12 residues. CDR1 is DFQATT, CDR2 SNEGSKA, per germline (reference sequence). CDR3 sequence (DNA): TGCAGTGCTTCCGAAACTTCCGGCGGGCAGTACTCC. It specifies CSASETSGGQYS.

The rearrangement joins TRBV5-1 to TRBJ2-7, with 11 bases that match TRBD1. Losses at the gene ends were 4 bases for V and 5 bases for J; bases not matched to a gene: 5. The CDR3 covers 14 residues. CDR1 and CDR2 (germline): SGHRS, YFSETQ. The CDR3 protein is CASSPGTGGNEQYF. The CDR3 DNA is TGCGCCAGCAGCCCCGGGACAGGGGGGAACGAGCAGTACTTC.

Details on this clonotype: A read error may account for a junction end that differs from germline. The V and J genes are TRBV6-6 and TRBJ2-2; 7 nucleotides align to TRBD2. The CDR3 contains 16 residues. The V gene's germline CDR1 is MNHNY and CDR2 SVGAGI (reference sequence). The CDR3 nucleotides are TGTGCCAGCAATTACGACCTAGCGGAAAACACCGGGGAGCTGTCTTTT. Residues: CASNYDLAENTGELSF.